The present T cell receptor beta chain was sequenced within a study of T cells after yellow fever vaccination. Study results and limitations: Reappearance after the booster was seen for most primary-vaccination clones, at 95% to 96% CD4 and 75% to 90% CD8.

One entry per CDR3 protein, called by TCRdb with MiXCR from the 5' RACE reads. The sample consists of some 400,000 distinct CDR3 sequences, around 19% of them appearing once. Germline values: CDR1 DFQATT, CDR2 SNEGSKA (reference sequence). V dropped 2 bases and J dropped 4 bases, with 20 bases sitting between them. The CDR3 runs 16 residues. This clonotype was seen ten or more times. Its antigen is not identified. V usage is TRBV20-1 and J usage is TRBJ1-2; D may be TRBD1 (6 bases). The sequencing used PBMCs, collected before the yellow fever booster vaccination. The sequence came from a man between 18 and 35 years old who received the YFV17D yellow fever vaccine. This CDR3 reads CSARNGGSGAGYGYTF. The CDR3 bases are TGCAGTGCTAGAAATGGGGGATCGGGGGCCGGCTATGGCTACACCTTC.